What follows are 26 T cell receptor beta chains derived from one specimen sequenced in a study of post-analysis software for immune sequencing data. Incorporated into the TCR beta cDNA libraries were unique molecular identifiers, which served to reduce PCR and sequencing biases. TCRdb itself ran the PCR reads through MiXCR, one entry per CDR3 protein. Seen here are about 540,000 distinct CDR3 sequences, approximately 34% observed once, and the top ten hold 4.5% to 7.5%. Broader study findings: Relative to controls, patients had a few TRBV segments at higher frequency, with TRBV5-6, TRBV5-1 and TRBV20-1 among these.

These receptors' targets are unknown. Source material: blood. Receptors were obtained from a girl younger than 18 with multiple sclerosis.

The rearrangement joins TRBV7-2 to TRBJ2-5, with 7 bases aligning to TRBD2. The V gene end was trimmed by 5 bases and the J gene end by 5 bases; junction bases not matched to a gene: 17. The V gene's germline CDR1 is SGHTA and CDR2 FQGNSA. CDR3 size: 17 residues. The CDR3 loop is CASSPRNTAGDKETQYF. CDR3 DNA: TGTGCCAGCAGCCCCCGGAATACCGCGGGGGATAAGGAGACCCAGTACTTC. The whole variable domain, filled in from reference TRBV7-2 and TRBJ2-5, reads GAGVSQSPSNKVTEKGKDVELRCDPISGHTALYWYRQSLGQGLEFLIYFQGNSAPDKSGLPSDRFSAERTGGSVSTLTIQRTQQEDSAVYLCASSPRNTAGDKETQYFGPGTRLLVL.

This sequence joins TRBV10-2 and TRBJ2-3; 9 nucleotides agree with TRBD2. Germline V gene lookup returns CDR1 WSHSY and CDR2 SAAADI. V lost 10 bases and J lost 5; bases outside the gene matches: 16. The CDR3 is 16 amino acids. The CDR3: CATSQAGGPPGDTQYF. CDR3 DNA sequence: TGCGCCACCTCCCAGGCGGGGGGGCCCCCAGGAGATACGCAGTATTTT.

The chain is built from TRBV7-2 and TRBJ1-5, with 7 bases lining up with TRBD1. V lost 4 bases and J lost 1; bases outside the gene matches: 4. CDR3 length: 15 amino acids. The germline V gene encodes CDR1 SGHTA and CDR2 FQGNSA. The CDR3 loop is CASSSGGGSNQPQHF. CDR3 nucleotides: TGTGCCAGCAGCTCAGGGGGTGGGAGCAATCAGCCCCAGCATTTT.

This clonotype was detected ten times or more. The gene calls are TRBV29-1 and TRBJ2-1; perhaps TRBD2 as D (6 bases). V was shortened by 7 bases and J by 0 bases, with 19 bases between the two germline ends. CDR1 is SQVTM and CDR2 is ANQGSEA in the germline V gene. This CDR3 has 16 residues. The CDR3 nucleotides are TGCAGCGCCAACGGTCCGCGGGGAAGCTCCTACAATGAGCAGTTCTTC. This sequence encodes CSANGPRGSSYNEQFF.

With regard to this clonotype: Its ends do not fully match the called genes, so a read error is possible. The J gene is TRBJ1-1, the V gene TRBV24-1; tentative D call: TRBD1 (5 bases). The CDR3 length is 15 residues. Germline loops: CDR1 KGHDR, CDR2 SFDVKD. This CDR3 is CATSDIGTLNTEAFF. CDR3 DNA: TGCGCCACCAGTGATATCGGGACCTTGAACACTGAAGCTTTCTTT.

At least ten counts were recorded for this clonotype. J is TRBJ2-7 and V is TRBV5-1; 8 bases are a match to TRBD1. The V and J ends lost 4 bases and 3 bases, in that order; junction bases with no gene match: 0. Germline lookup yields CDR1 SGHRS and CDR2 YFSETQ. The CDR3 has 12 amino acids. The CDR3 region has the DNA TGCGCCAGCAGCGGGACAGGCTACGAGCAGTACTTC. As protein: CASSGTGYEQYF.

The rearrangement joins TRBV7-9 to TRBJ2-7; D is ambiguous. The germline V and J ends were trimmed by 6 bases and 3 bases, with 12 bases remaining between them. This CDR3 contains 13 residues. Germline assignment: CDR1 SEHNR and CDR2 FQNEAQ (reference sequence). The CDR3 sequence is CASSPSSDYEQYF. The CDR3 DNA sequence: TGTGCCAGCAGTCCCTCCAGCGACTACGAGCAGTACTTC.

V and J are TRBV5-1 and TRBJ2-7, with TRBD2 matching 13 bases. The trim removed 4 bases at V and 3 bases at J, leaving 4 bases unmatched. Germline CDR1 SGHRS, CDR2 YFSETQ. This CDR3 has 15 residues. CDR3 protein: CASSIGTSGIYEQYF. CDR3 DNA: TGCGCCAGCAGCATAGGGACTAGCGGGATCTACGAGCAGTACTTC.

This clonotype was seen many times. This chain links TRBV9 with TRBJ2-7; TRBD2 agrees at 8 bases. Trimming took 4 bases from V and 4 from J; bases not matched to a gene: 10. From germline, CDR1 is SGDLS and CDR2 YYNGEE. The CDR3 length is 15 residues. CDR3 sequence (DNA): TGTGCCAGCAGCCCAGGCGGGGGGAAACCTTACGAGCAGTACTTC. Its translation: CASSPGGGKPYEQYF.

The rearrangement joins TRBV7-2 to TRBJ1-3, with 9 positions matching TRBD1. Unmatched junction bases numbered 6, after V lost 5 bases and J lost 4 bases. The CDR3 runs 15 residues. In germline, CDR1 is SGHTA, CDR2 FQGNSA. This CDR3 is CASSPHRGPGNTIYF. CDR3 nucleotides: TGTGCCAGCAGCCCTCACAGGGGGCCCGGAAACACCATATATTTT.

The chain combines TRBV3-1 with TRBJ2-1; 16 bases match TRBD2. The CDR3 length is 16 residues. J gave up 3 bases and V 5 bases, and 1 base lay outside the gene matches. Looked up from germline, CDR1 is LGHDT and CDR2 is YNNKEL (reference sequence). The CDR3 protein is CASSGTSGGVYNEQFF. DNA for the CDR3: TGTGCCAGCAGCGGGACTAGCGGGGGGGTCTACAATGAGCAGTTCTTC.

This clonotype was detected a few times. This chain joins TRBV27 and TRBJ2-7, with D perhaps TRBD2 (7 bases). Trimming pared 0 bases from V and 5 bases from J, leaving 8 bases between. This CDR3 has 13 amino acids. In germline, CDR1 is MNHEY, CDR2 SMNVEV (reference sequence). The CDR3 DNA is TGTGCCAGCAGTTTATCGGGGGGGCACGAGCAGTACTTC. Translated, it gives CASSLSGGHEQYF.

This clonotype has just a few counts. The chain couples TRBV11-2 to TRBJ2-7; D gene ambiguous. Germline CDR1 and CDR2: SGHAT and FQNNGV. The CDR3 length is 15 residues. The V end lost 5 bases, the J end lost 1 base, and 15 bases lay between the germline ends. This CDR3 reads CASSPQSGESYEQYF. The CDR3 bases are TGTGCCAGCAGCCCGCAGTCGGGCGAGTCCTACGAGCAGTACTTC.

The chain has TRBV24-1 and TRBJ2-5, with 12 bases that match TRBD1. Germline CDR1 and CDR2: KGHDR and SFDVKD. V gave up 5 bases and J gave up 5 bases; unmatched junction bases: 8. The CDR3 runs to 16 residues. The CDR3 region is CATSGTGTGGEETQYF. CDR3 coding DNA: TGTGCCACCAGTGGGACCGGGACAGGGGGCGAGGAGACCCAGTACTTC.

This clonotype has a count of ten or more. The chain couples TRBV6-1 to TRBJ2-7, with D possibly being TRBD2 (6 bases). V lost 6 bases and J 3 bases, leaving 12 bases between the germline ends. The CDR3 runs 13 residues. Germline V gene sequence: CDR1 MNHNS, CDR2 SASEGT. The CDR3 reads CASSRGGSYEQYF. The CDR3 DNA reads TGTGCCAGCAGCCGGGGAGGTAGCTACGAGCAGTACTTC.

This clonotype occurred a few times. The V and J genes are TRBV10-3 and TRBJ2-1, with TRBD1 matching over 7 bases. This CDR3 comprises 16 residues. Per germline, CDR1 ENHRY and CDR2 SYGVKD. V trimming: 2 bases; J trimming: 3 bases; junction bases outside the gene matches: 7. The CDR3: CAISEQPGTVYNEQFF. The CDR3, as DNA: TGTGCCATCAGTGAGCAGCCCGGGACAGTCTACAATGAGCAGTTCTTC.

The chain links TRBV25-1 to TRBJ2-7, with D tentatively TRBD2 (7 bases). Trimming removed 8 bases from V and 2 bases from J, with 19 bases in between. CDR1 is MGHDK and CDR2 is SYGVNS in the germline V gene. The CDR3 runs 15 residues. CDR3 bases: TGTGCCAGCCAGGAGGGGGGGGACGCTACCTACGAGCAGTACTTC. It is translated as CASQEGGDATYEQYF.

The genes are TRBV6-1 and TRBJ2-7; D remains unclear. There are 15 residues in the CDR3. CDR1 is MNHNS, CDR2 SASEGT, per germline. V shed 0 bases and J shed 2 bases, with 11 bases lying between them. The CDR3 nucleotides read TGTGCCAGCAGTGAAGCGCCAGGATTTACCTACGAGCAGTACTTC. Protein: CASSEAPGFTYEQYF.

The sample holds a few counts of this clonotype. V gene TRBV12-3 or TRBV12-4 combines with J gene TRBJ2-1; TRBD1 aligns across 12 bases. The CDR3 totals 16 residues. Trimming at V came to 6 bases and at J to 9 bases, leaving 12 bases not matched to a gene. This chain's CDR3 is CASRGTGTGGSGEQFF. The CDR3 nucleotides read TGTGCCAGCAGGGGGACCGGGACAGGGGGCTCGGGTGAGCAGTTCTTC.

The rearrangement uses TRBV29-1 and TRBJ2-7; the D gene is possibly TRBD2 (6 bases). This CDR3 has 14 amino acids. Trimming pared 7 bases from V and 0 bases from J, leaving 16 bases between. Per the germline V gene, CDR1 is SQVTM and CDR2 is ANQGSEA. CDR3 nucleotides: TGCAGCGCCCGAGGGGCGGGGAGCTCCTACGAGCAGTACTTC. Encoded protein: CSARGAGSSYEQYF.

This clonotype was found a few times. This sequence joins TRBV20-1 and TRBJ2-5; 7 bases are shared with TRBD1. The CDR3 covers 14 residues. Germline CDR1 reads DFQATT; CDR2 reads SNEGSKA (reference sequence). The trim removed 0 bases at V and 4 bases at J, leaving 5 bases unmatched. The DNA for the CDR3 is TGCAGTGCTAGAGATCTCCGACAGGGAGAGACCCAGTACTTC. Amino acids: CSARDLRQGETQYF.

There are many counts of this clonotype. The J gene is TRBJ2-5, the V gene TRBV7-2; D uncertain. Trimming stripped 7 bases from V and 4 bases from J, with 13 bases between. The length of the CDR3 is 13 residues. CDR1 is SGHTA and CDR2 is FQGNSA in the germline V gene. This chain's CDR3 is CASTVNPGETQYF. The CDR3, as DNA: TGTGCCAGCACCGTTAATCCGGGAGAGACCCAGTACTTC.

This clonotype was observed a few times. The CDR3 region is CAKAVSPGRTDTQYF. The CDR3 nucleotides are TGTGCCAAAGCAGTTAGTCCAGGGCGCACAGATACGCAGTATTTT. The chain is built from TRBV2 and TRBJ2-3; the D gene is possibly TRBD1 (5 bases). The CDR3 has 15 residues. Germline V gene lookup returns CDR1 SNHLY and CDR2 FYNNEI. V was pared by 10 bases and J by 1 base, with 18 bases between.

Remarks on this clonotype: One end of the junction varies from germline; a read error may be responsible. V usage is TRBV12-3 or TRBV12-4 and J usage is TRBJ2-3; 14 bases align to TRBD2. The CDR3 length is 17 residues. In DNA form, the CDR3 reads TGTGCCAGCACCAGACTAGCGGGGGGGATAAACACAGATACGGAGTATTTT. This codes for CASTRLAGGINTDTEYF.

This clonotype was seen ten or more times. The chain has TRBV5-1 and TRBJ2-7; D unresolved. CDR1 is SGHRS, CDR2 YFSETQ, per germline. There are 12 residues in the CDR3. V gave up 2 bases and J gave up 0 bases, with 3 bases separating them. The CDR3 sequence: CASSLPSYEQYF. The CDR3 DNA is TGCGCCAGCAGCTTACCCTCCTACGAGCAGTACTTC.

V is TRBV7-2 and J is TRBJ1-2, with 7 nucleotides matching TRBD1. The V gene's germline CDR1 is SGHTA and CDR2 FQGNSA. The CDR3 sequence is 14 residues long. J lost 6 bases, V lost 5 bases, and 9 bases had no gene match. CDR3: CASSAQTGLDGYTF. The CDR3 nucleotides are TGTGCCAGCAGCGCACAGACAGGGTTGGATGGCTACACCTTC.